This is a list of T cell receptor beta chains from one sample in a study of T cell responses to AZD1222 COVID-19 vaccine. TCRdb's copy holds only in-frame clones and misses some; the assay was immunoSEQ multiplex PCR. Of tens of thousands of clones in the sample, approximately 91% were seen once. The material sequenced was peripheral blood, taken on day 0 of AZD1222 vaccination. These TCRs come from an adult in good health. Each CDR3 is given with its conserved first and last residue. The order of the fields is V gene, D gene, clone size, J gene, CDR3 DNA, CDR3 protein. A D gene is named only where the DNA matches it firmly. Clone sizes are given selectively: once, few, many, or a class where the clone is expanded.

TRBV28,.,.,TRBJ2-3,TGTGCCAGCAGTTTAGTGGGATCGACAGATACGCAGTATTTT,CASSLVGSTDTQYF
TRBV5-5,.,.,TRBJ1-4,TGTGCCAGCAGCTTGGATGATGAAAAACTGTTTTTT,CASSLDDEKLFF
TRBV19,.,.,TRBJ1-5,TGTGCCAGTAGCGCACCAACAGGGTTTGGCAGCAATCAGCCCCAGCATTTT,CASSAPTGFGSNQPQHF
TRBV28,.,.,TRBJ2-7,TGTGCCAGCAGTTTCATGGGACCTTGGTCCGAGCAGTACTTC,CASSFMGPWSEQYF
TRBV6-4,TRBD1,.,TRBJ1-1,TGTGCCAGCAGCGAAACAGGGGGCAACACTGAAGCTTTCTTT,CASSETGGNTEAFF
TRBV28,TRBD1,.,TRBJ1-2,TGTGCCAGCAGAGAAACCGGGACAGGGAGGGATGGCTACACCTTC,CASRETGTGRDGYTF
TRBV24-1,.,.,TRBJ2-6,TGTGCCACCACCGCGGAGGACTCTGGGGCCAACGTCCTGACTTTC,CATTAEDSGANVLTF
TRBV24-1,.,few,TRBJ2-5,TGTGCCACCAGTGATTTTCCGGCCCAAGAGACCCAGTACTTC,CATSDFPAQETQYF
TRBV19,TRBD1,.,TRBJ1-4,TGTGCCAGTAGTAAAATCCTCCAGGGGGCTGATGAAAAACTGTTTTTT,CASSKILQGADEKLFF
TRBV18,.,.,TRBJ2-3,TGTGCCAGCTCACCGCGGACAGCAAGCACAGATACGCAGTATTTT,CASSPRTASTDTQYF
TRBV4-1,TRBD2,.,TRBJ2-4,TGCGCCAGCAGCCAAAGGCCCCCCCTAGCGGGAGTAGACATTCAGTACTTC,CASSQRPPLAGVDIQYF
TRBV29-1,TRBD2,.,TRBJ2-1,TGCAGCGTTGAGGGCGGGAGGATCAATGAGCAGTTCTTC,CSVEGGRINEQFF
TRBV2,TRBD1,.,TRBJ1-5,TGTGCCAGCCACCCGACCGGGACAGGGGGTCCCAATCAGCCCCAGCATTTT,CASHPTGTGGPNQPQHF
TRBV7-7,TRBD1,.,TRBJ1-4,TGTGCTAGCAGCCCTGGGACAGGGGATTTCGAAAAACTGTTTTTT,CASSPGTGDFEKLFF
TRBV7-2,TRBD2,once,TRBJ2-5,TGTGCCAGCAGCTCCAGGACTAGCGGGGGGGAGACCCAGTACTTC,CASSSRTSGGETQYF
TRBV10-3,.,.,TRBJ1-1,TGTGCCATCATGGGGAACCGGAACACTGAAGCTTTCTTT,CAIMGNRNTEAFF
TRBV7-9,TRBD1,once,TRBJ2-6,TGTGCCAGCAGCACCAACAGGGGGCCAGGGGCCAACGTCCTGACTTTC,CASSTNRGPGANVLTF
TRBV19,TRBD2,.,TRBJ2-2,TGTGCCAGTAGTCCCGGGACTACGAACACCGGGGAGCTGTTTTTT,CASSPGTTNTGELFF
TRBV27,.,.,TRBJ1-1,TGTGCCAGCAGTTTACGGGGGGTTTCTGGCACTGAAGCTTTCTTT,CASSLRGVSGTEAFF
TRBV7-8,.,.,TRBJ2-7,TGTGCCAGCAGCAAGGGGGGGACTTCCGAGCAGTACTTC,CASSKGGTSEQYF
TRBV11-3,TRBD2,.,TRBJ2-7,TGTGCCAGCAGCGGAAGGGAGGGAGGCGAGCAGTACTTC,CASSGREGGEQYF
TRBV10-1,.,.,TRBJ1-2,TGCGCCAGCTCCCCAACAAACTATGGCTACACCTTC,CASSPTNYGYTF
TRBV19,.,.,TRBJ1-1,TGTGCCAGTAGTACCCGGGGCGATGAAGCTTTCTTT,CASSTRGDEAFF
TRBV3-1/TRBV3-2,TRBD1,.,TRBJ1-3,TGTGCCAGCAGATACAGGGGGCGAGGAAACACCATATATTTT,CASRYRGRGNTIYF
TRBV28,.,.,TRBJ1-1,TGTGCCAGCAGTTCAAACACTGAAGCTTTCTTT,CASSSNTEAFF
TRBV4-3,.,.,TRBJ2-4,TGCGCCAGCAGCCAAGGGTGGGGTAGGGAAAACATTCAGTACTTC,CASSQGWGRENIQYF
TRBV28,TRBD1,.,TRBJ1-1,TGTGCCAGCAGTTTGGTAGGACAGGGGAACACTGAAGCTTTCTTT,CASSLVGQGNTEAFF
TRBV28,TRBD1,once,TRBJ1-5,TGTGCCAGCAGGTCGGGACAGGGGGATCAGCCCCAGCATTTT,CASRSGQGDQPQHF
TRBV19,.,.,TRBJ1-1,TGTGCCAGTATAAGGACGAACACTGAAGCTTTCTTT,CASIRTNTEAFF
TRBV15,TRBD2,.,TRBJ2-2,TGTGCCACCAGCAGAGCGTATAGCGGGAGTTCCGGGGAGCTGTTTTTT,CATSRAYSGSSGELFF
TRBV3-1/TRBV3-2,.,.,TRBJ2-1,TGTGCCAGCAGCCAAGGGTACAATGAGCAGTTCTTC,CASSQGYNEQFF
TRBV10-2,.,.,TRBJ2-3,TGCGCCAGCAGATCGCGGGTAGATACGCAGTATTTT,CASRSRVDTQYF
TRBV19,.,once,TRBJ1-5,TGTGCCAGTAGTGCGCACAGGAATAGCAATCAGCCCCAGCATTTT,CASSAHRNSNQPQHF
TRBV11-2,TRBD2,.,TRBJ2-7,TGTGCCAGCAGCTTAACTAGCGGGAGAGGGGAGCAGTACTTC,CASSLTSGRGEQYF
TRBV11-2,.,.,TRBJ1-6,TGTGCCAGCAGCTCCGGGACCTATAATTCACCCCTCCACTTT,CASSSGTYNSPLHF
TRBV28,.,few,TRBJ2-2,TGTGCCAGCAGTCTATTGGGGGCGGGACCGAACACCGGGGAGCTGTTTTTT,CASSLLGAGPNTGELFF